This entry describes one T cell receptor beta chain. The antigen is unknown. The CDR3 consists of 13 residues. Deletions cut 2 bases from V and 8 bases from J, with 12 bases between. Germline V gives CDR1 MNHNS, CDR2 SASEGT. This entry is derived from a study of cytomegalovirus exposure and HLA in healthy donors. On the study more broadly: Sequencing of about 200 million T cells in an earlier analysis found 120 million or so unique TCR beta sequences.

Study-level findings and limits: Most TCR beta V segments were productive about 87% or about 30% of the time in an earlier analysis.

Amplification used 60 Vbeta primers and 13 Jbeta primers. Measured with immunoSEQ multiplex PCR; TCRdb has only the in-frame clones, and not every one. The sample includes some 200,000 clones, 70% to 80% of them seen just once. Input material: PBMCs. The rearrangement links TRBV6-1 to TRBJ1-1, with TRBD1 as a possible D gene (5 bases). The receptor's source is a girl under 18 in good health and CMV-seropositive. The CDR3 DNA is TGTGCCAGCAGTGAAAATCAGGGTACCGAAGCTTTCTTT. Its protein product is CASSENQGTEAFF.